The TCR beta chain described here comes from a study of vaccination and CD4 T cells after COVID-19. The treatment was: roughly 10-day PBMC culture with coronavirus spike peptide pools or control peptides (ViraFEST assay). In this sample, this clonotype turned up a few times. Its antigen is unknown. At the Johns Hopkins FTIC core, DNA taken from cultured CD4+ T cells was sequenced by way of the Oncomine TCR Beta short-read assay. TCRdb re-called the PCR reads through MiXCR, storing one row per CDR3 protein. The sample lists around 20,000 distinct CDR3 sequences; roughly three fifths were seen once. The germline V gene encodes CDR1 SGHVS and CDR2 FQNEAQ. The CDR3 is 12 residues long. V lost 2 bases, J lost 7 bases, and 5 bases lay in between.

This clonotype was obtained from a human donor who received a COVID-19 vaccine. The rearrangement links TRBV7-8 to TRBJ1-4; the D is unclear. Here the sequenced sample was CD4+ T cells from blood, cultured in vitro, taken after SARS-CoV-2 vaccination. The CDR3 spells CASSLSGEKLFF. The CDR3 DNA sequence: TGTGCCAGCAGCTTAAGTGGTGAAAAACTGTTTTTT.